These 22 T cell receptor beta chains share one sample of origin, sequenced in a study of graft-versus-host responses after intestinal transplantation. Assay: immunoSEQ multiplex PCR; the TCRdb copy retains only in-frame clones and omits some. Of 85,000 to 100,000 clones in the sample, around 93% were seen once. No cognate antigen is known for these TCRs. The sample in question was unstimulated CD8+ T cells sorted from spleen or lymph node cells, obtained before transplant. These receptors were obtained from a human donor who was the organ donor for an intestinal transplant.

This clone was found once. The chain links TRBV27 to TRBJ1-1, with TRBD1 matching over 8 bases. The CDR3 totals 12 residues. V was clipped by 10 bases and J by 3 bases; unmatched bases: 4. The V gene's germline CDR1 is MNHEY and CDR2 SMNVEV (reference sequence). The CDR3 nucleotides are TGTGCCACCAAACAGGGGGACACTGAAGCTTTCTTT. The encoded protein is CATKQGDTEAFF.

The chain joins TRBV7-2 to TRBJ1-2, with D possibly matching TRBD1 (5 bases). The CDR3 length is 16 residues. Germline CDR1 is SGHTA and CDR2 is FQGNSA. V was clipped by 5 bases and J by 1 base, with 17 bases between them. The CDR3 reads CASSPLRGSFNYGYTF. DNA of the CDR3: TGTGCCAGCAGCCCCCTCCGGGGGTCATTTAACTATGGCTACACCTTC.

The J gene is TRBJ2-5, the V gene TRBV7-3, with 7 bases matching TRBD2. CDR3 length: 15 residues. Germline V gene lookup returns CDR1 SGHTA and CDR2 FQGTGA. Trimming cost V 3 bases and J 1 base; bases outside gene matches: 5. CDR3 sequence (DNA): TGTGCCAGCAGCTTCGGTGGGGGGGGCCAAGAGACCCAGTACTTC. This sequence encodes CASSFGGGGQETQYF.

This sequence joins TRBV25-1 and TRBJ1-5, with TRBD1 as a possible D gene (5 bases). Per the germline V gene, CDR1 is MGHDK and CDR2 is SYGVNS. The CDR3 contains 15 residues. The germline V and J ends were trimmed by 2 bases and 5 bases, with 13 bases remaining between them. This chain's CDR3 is CASSEGGWGDQPQHF. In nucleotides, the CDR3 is TGTGCCAGCAGTGAAGGCGGATGGGGGGATCAGCCCCAGCATTTT.

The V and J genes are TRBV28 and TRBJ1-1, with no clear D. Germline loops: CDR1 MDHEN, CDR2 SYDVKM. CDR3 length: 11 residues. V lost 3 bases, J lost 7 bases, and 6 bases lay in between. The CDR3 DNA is TGTGCCAGCAGTTTGTCGGTTGAAGCTTTCTTT. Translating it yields CASSLSVEAFF.

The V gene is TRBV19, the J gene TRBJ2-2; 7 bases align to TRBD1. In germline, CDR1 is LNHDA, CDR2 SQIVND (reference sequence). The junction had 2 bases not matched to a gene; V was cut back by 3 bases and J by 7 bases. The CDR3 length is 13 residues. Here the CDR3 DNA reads TGTGCCAGTAGTATCTCAGGGGGCGGGGAGCTGTTTTTT. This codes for CASSISGGGELFF.

CDR3 sequence (DNA): TGTGCCAGCAGCGTAGAGGTGGGGGCCGGGGATGGCTACACCTTC. Translated: CASSVEVGAGDGYTF. The chain uses TRBV9 and TRBJ1-2; D is perhaps TRBD1 (6 bases). Between the trimmed V and J ends, which lost 0 bases and 6 bases, there was a span of 15 bases. This CDR3 spans 15 amino acids. Germline CDR1 and CDR2: SGDLS and YYNGEE.

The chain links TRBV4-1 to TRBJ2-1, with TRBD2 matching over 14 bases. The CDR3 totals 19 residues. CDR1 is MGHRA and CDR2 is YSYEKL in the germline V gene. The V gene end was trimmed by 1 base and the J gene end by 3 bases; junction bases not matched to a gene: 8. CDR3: CASSQGPWTSGRNYNEQFF. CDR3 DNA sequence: TGCGCCAGCAGCCAAGGACCTTGGACTAGCGGGAGGAACTACAATGAGCAGTTCTTC.

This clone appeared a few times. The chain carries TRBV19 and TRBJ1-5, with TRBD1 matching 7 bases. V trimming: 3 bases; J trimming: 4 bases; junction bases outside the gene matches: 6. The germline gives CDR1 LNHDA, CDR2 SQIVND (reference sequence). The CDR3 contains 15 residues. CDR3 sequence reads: CASSIYPTGNQPQHF. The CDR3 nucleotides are TGTGCCAGTAGTATTTATCCGACAGGGAATCAGCCCCAGCATTTT. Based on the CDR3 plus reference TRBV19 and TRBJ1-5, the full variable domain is DGGITQSPKYLFRKEGQNVTLSCEQNLNHDAMYWYRQDPGQGLRLIYYSQIVNDFQKGDIAEGYSVSREKKESFPLTVTSAQKNPTAFYLCASSIYPTGNQPQHFGDGTRLSIL.

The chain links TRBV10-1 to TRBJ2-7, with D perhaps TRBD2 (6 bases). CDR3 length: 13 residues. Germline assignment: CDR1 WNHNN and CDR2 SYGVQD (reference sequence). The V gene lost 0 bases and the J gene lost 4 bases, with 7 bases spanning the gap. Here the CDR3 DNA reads TGCGCCAGCAGTGAGTCGGCGGGGTACGAGCAGTACTTC. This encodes CASSESAGYEQYF.

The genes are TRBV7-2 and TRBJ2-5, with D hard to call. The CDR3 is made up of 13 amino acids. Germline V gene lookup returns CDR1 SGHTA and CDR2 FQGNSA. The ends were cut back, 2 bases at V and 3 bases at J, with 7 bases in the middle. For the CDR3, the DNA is TGTGCCAGCAGCTTAAGTCCGGAAGAGACCCAGTACTTC. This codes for CASSLSPEETQYF. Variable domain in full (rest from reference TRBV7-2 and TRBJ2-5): GAGVSQSPSNKVTEKGKDVELRCDPISGHTALYWYRQSLGQGLEFLIYFQGNSAPDKSGLPSDRFSAERTGGSVSTLTIQRTQQEDSAVYLCASSLSPEETQYFGPGTRLLVL.

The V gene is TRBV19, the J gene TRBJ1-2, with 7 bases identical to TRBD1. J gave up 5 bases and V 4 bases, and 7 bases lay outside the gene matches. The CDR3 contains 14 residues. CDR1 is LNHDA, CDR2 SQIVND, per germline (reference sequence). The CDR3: CASSTVDRLYGYTF. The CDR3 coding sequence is TGTGCCAGTAGTACCGTGGACAGGCTGTATGGCTACACCTTC.

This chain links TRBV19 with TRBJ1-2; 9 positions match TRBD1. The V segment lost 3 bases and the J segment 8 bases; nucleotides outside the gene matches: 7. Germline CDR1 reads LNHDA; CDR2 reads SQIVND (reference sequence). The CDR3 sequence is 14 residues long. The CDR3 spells CASSIWDRDIGYTF. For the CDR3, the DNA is TGTGCCAGTAGTATCTGGGACAGGGATATCGGCTACACCTTC.

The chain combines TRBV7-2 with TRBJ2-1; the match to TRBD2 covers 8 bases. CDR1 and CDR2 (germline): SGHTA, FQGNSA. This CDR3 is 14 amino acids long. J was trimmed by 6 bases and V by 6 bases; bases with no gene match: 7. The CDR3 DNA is TGTGCCAGCAGTCTTGCGGGAGGTATCAATGAGCAGTTCTTC. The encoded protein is CASSLAGGINEQFF.

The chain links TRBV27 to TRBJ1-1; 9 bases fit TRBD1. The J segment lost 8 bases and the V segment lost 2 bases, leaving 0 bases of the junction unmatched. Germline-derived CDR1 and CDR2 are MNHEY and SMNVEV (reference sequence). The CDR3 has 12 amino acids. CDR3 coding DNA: TGTGCCAGCAGTTTAACAGGGGGCGAAGCTTTCTTT. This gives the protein CASSLTGGEAFF.

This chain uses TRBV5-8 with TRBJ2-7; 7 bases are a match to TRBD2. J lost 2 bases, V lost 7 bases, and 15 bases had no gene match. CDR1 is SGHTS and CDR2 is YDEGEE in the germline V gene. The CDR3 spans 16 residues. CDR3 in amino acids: CASFPHPGTTTYEQYF. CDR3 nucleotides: TGTGCCAGCTTCCCCCACCCCGGGACTACCACCTACGAGCAGTACTTC.

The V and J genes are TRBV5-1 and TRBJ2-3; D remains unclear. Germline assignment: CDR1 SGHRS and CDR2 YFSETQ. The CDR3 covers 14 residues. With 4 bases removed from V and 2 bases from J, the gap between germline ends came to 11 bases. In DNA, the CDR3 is TGCGCCAGCAGCCTCGACGACTTCACAGATACGCAGTATTTT. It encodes CASSLDDFTDTQYF.

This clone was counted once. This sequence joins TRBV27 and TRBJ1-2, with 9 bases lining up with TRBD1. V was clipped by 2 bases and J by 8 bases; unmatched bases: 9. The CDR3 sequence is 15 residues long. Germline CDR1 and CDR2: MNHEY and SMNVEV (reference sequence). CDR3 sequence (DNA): TGTGCCAGCAGTTTACTGGGACAGGGTCTAGGGGGCTACACCTTC. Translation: CASSLLGQGLGGYTF.

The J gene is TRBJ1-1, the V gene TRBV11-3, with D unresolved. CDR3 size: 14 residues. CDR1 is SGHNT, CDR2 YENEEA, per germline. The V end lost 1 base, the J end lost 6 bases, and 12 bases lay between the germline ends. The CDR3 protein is CASSLVGGISEAFF. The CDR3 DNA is TGTGCCAGCAGCTTAGTGGGAGGGATCTCTGAAGCTTTCTTT.

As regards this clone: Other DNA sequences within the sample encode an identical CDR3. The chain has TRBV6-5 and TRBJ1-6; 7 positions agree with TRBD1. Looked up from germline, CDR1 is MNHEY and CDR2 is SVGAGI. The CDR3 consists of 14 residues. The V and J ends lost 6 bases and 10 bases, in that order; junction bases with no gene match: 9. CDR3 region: CASSSNRGRSPLHF. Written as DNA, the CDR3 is TGTGCCAGCAGCTCAAACAGGGGACGATCACCCCTCCACTTT.

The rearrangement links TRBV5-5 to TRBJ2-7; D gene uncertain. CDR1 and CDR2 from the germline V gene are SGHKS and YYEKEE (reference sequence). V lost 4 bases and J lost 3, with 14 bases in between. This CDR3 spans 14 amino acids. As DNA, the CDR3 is TGTGCCAGCAGCGCCACCAGTTCTGTCTACGAGCAGTACTTC. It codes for CASSATSSVYEQYF.

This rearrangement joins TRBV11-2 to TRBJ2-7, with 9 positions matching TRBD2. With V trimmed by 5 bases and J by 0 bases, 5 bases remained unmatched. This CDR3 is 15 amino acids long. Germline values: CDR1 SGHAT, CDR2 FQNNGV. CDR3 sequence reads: CASSPGLAYSYEQYF. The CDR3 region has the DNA TGTGCCAGCAGCCCAGGACTAGCGTACTCCTACGAGCAGTACTTC.